These 15 T cell receptor beta chains were sequenced from one sample in a study of regulatory and conventional T cells in RAG deficiency. The sorted conventional CD4+ T cells were CD25-low and CD127-high, with genomic DNA sequenced. Clones were sequenced by immunoSEQ multiplex PCR, and TCRdb holds only the in-frame ones, with some missing. The sample has about 1,300 clones, approximately 80% seen once. The sequenced material came from CD4+ effector T cells sorted from blood. These receptors came from a human donor with RAG deficiency presenting as severe combined immunodeficiency.

This sequence joins TRBV7-2 and TRBJ1-5; D ambiguous. Germline V CDR1 and CDR2: SGHTA, FQGNSA. V dropped 6 bases and J dropped 0 bases, with 6 bases sitting between them. The CDR3 has 13 residues. The CDR3 nucleotides read TGTGCCAGCAGGGATTATAGCAATCAGCCCCAGCATTTT. It is translated as CASRDYSNQPQHF.

This chain joins TRBV9 and TRBJ1-1; no clear D. V was shortened by 1 base and J by 2 bases, with 9 bases between the two germline ends. CDR3 length equals 14 residues. CDR1 is SGDLS, CDR2 YYNGEE, per germline. CDR3 coding DNA: TGTGCCAGCAGCGTATCCCAGCTAAACACTGAAGCTTTCTTT. Encoded protein: CASSVSQLNTEAFF. Full variable domain (remainder filled in from reference TRBV9 and TRBJ1-1): DSGVTQTPKHLITATGQRVTLRCSPRSGDLSVYWYQQSLDQGLQFLIQYYNGEERAKGNILERFSAQQFPDLHSELNLSSLELGDSALYFCASSVSQLNTEAFFGQGTRLTVV.

The rearrangement joins TRBV9 to TRBJ2-7; 7 positions match TRBD1. CDR1 is SGDLS, CDR2 YYNGEE, per germline. With 4 bases clipped from V and 3 bases from J, the junction kept 7 bases outside the gene matches. The CDR3 covers 14 residues. CDR3 loop: CASSRQTGYYEQYF. The DNA for the CDR3 is TGTGCCAGCAGCAGGCAGACAGGGTACTACGAGCAGTACTTC.

V gene TRBV27 combines with J gene TRBJ2-7, with 11 bases aligning to TRBD1. This CDR3 contains 14 residues. Germline loops: CDR1 MNHEY, CDR2 SMNVEV (reference sequence). The V segment lost 6 bases and the J segment 3 bases; nucleotides outside the gene matches: 4. This CDR3 is CASRGQGVIYEQYF. The CDR3 DNA is TGTGCCAGCAGGGGACAGGGGGTGATCTACGAGCAGTACTTC.

This chain joins TRBV19 and TRBJ1-5; TRBD1 matches at 8 bases. The germline gives CDR1 LNHDA, CDR2 SQIVND (reference sequence). CDR3 length: 16 residues. V trimming: 7 bases; J trimming: 0 bases; junction bases outside the gene matches: 8. Here the CDR3 DNA reads TGTGCCAGTAAAAGGGCAGGGGGCCATAGCAATCAGCCCCAGCATTTT. Its protein is CASKRAGGHSNQPQHF.

The genes are TRBV4-1 and TRBJ1-2, with no clear D. Germline V gene lookup returns CDR1 MGHRA and CDR2 YSYEKL. Trimming stripped 5 bases from V and 4 bases from J, with 23 bases between. The CDR3 covers 17 residues. CDR3 loop: CASSCAHQNRKTYGYTF. The DNA of the CDR3 is TGCGCCAGCAGCTGCGCCCACCAGAACCGAAAGACCTATGGCTACACCTTC.

The V gene is TRBV7-9, the J gene TRBJ2-3, with 8 bases identical to TRBD1. CDR1 and CDR2 from the germline V gene are SEHNR and FQNEAQ (reference sequence). The CDR3 covers 18 residues. The J segment lost 0 bases and the V segment lost 5 bases, leaving 13 bases of the junction unmatched. CDR3 sequence reads: CASSPPTGATASTDTQYF. CDR3 bases: TGTGCCAGCAGCCCCCCGACAGGGGCGACCGCTAGCACAGATACGCAGTATTTT.

The chain has TRBV1 and TRBJ2-6; the table's D gene call, TRBD2, was not cross checked with the DNA. TRBV1 is designated a pseudogene. The CDR3 runs 18 residues. The CDR3 spells CTSRDWCLAQSRANVLTF. The DNA of the CDR3 is TGCACCAGCAGGGACTGGTGTTTGGCACAAAGTCGGGCCAACGTCCTGACTTTC.

The DNA of the CDR3 is TGTGCCAGCAAGGGCTGGCGGGGCGCAGATACGCAGTATTTT. It is translated as CASKGWRGADTQYF. The chain carries TRBV6-1 and TRBJ2-3; D might be TRBD2 (6 bases). V gave up 7 bases and J gave up 4 bases, with 15 bases separating them. CDR3 length: 14 amino acids. Germline V gene data show CDR1 as MNHNS and CDR2 as SASEGT.

The chain carries TRBV6-1 and TRBJ2-5; 8 nucleotides align to TRBD1. Germline V gene sequence: CDR1 MNHNS, CDR2 SASEGT. J gave up 5 bases and V 0 bases, and 5 bases lay outside the gene matches. This CDR3 comprises 15 residues. CDR3 in amino acids: CASSEADRVGETQYF. The DNA for the CDR3 is TGTGCCAGCAGTGAAGCGGACAGGGTTGGGGAGACCCAGTACTTC.

This chain connects TRBV2 to TRBJ2-1; no clear D. Germline lookup yields CDR1 SNHLY and CDR2 FYNNEI. With 7 bases removed from V and 3 bases from J, the gap between germline ends came to 4 bases. The CDR3 has 11 amino acids. The CDR3 region has the DNA TGTGCCAGCAACAGCTACAATGAGCAGTTCTTC. This codes for CASNSYNEQFF.

The CDR3: CASSYPGSGNTIYF. DNA for the CDR3: TGTGCCAGCAGTTATCCAGGGTCTGGAAACACCATATATTTT. This rearrangement joins TRBV6-5 to TRBJ1-3; D possibly corresponds to TRBD1 (5 bases). The CDR3 consists of 14 residues. Germline CDR1 is MNHEY and CDR2 is SVGAGI. V shed 3 bases and J shed 1 base, with 7 bases lying between them.

The rearrangement uses TRBV30 and TRBJ2-2; 9 bases are a match to TRBD1. This CDR3 is built from 14 residues. V lost 3 bases to trimming and J lost 3 bases; unmatched junction nucleotides: 2. The germline CDR1 and CDR2 sequences are GTSNPN and SVGIG (reference sequence). CDR3 residues: CAWRGTGHTGELFF. For the CDR3, the DNA is TGTGCCTGGAGGGGGACAGGGCACACCGGGGAGCTGTTTTTT.

The V gene is TRBV2, the J gene TRBJ2-1; D unresolved. The length of the CDR3 is 11 residues. V lost 5 bases and J lost 6, with 5 bases in between. In germline, CDR1 is SNHLY, CDR2 FYNNEI. CDR3 residues: CASSLRNEQFF. The DNA for the CDR3 is TGTGCCAGCAGTCTACGCAATGAGCAGTTCTTC.

The V gene is TRBV5-1, the J gene TRBJ2-7; 7 nucleotides line up with TRBD2. Germline-derived CDR1 and CDR2 are SGHRS and YFSETQ. Trimming cost V 0 bases and J 2 bases; bases outside gene matches: 2. CDR3 length: 14 amino acids. The CDR3 DNA sequence: TGCGCCAGCAGCTTGGGTGGGAGGGCCTACGAGCAGTACTTC. It specifies CASSLGGRAYEQYF.